This T cell receptor beta chain was sequenced during a study of shared clonotypes between healthy human individuals. The CDR3 consists of 15 residues. V lost 5 bases, J lost 2 bases, and 7 bases stayed unmatched. Germline CDR1 and CDR2: MNHEY and SVGAGI. Profiled with immunoSEQ multiplex PCR; TCRdb holds only in-frame clones, not every one. Of under 350,000 clones in the sample, around 87% were seen once. V gene TRBV6-5 combines with J gene TRBJ2-5; 8 bases agree with TRBD2. The sequencing sample was made of memory CD8+ T cells sorted from blood. The subset: CD45RO+ cells pooled with CCR7-negative TemRA cells. The receptor was isolated from a man aged 18 to 30 in good health. As DNA, the CDR3 is TGTGCCAGCAGTCCACTAGCGGCCTCTCAAGAGACCCAGTACTTC. Translated, it gives CASSPLAASQETQYF.